The sequence of this TCR beta chain was determined in a study of cytomegalovirus exposure and HLA in healthy donors. Study-level findings and limits: Among TCR beta chains of equal frequency, HLA-associated ones were more clonally expanded in a later analysis. The Asian-associated ancestry cluster reportedly had fewer N-insertions than the roughly 670-donor mean in a later analysis.

Healthy bone marrow donors supplied every sample. Comment on this clone: Its specificity is not known.

The CDR3 spans 13 residues. In germline, CDR1 is SGHTA, CDR2 FQGNSA. Unmatched junction bases numbered 5, after V lost 4 bases and J lost 8 bases. A multiplex PCR was run with 60 Vbeta primers and 13 Jbeta primers. The assay was immunoSEQ multiplex PCR, and TCRdb's table has in-frame clones only and misses some. Found here are roughly 130,000 clones, about 80% of them singletons; the top ten hold 2.5% to 3.5%. The sequence derives from a boy aged 2 to 9 in good health and CMV-seronegative. The sequenced material came from PBMCs. This sequence joins TRBV7-2 and TRBJ1-2; 9 positions agree with TRBD1. The CDR3 loop is CASSWGTGKGYTF. The DNA of the CDR3 is TGTGCCAGCAGCTGGGGGACAGGGAAGGGCTACACCTTC.